These 27 T cell receptor beta chains were all obtained from the same sample, sequenced in a study of spatial heterogeneity in lung cancer. The study, taken as a whole, reports: Mutation tallies in tumors tracked expanded intratumoral alpha and beta TCR counts.

Using its own MiXCR run on the 5' RACE reads, TCRdb lists one record per CDR3 protein. The sample records thousands of distinct CDR3 sequences, about 15% being singletons. As for time point: sample taken at primary tumor resection. These receptors lack a known antigen. The source was lung tumor tissue, collected at surgery. All receptors come from a male donor with early-stage non-small cell lung cancer.

By sample share, this clonotype is medium-sized (0.01 to 0.1%). This beta chain slipped into a library made for alpha chains as a stray read, so its size is not meaningful. The J gene is TRBJ2-6, the V gene TRBV19; D is possibly TRBD1 (6 bases). V shed 6 bases and J shed 8 bases, with 14 bases lying between them. This CDR3 has 14 amino acids. The germline gives CDR1 LNHDA, CDR2 SQIVND (reference sequence). The CDR3 DNA sequence: TGTGCCAGTAGACAGACAGGCAAGACCAACGTCCTGACTTTC. Protein sequence: CASRQTGKTNVLTF.

In its sample, this clonotype was seen a few times. This beta chain is off target for a library built for alpha chains, so its abundance means little. The chain has TRBV19 and TRBJ1-5; 9 bases map to TRBD1. Per germline, CDR1 LNHDA and CDR2 SQIVND (reference sequence). The CDR3 is made up of 15 amino acids. V was pared by 4 bases and J by 7 bases, with 8 bases of the junction left unmatched. CDR3 bases: TGTGCCAGTAGTACCACCGGGACAGGGTGGCAGCCCCAGCATTTT. This gives the protein CASSTTGTGWQPQHF.

This clonotype was recorded at least ten times. As an off-target read in a library built for alpha chains, this beta chain has a frequency of little significance. The chain employs TRBV12-3 or TRBV12-4 and TRBJ2-1; the match to TRBD1 covers 7 bases. V lost 1 base to trimming and J lost 3 bases; unmatched junction nucleotides: 0. The CDR3 has 14 amino acids. The CDR3 DNA is TGTGCCAGCAGTTTAGGGGACAGCTACAATGAGCAGTTCTTC. Its translation: CASSLGDSYNEQFF.

This clonotype appeared a single time. The library was designed around alpha chains, so this beta chain is a stray read whose abundance carries little weight. CDR3 region: CAWNSGPNEKLFF. Here the CDR3 DNA reads TGTGCCTGGAATTCCGGACCTAATGAAAAACTGTTTTTT. This rearrangement joins TRBV30 to TRBJ1-4, with unresolved D. CDR1 is GTSNPN and CDR2 is SVGIG in the germline V gene (reference sequence). Trimming took 4 bases from V and 3 from J, leaving 9 bases between them. The CDR3 sequence is 13 residues long. The full variable domain, completed using reference TRBV30 and TRBJ1-4, is SQTIHQWPATLVQPVGSPLSLECTVEGTSNPNLYWYRQAAGRGLQLLFYSVGIGQISSEVPQNLSASRPQDRQFILSSKKLLLSDSGFYLCAWNSGPNEKLFFGSGTQLSVL.

Worth noting for this clonotype: A library prepared for alpha chains yielded this beta chain as an off-target read; its size is of little meaning. The CDR3 region has the DNA TGCAGTGCCGGGACAATTCAAGAGACCCAGTACTTC. This translates into CSAGTIQETQYF. The chain employs TRBV20-1 and TRBJ2-5; D may be TRBD1 (6 bases). CDR3 length equals 12 residues. Trimming removed 6 bases at V and 2 bases at J, with 10 bases between. Germline V gives CDR1 DFQATT, CDR2 SNEGSKA (reference sequence).

This clonotype is deemed medium-sized (0.01 to 0.1%). Found in a library prepared for alpha chains, this beta chain is an off-target read, and its abundance has little meaning. J is TRBJ1-5 and V is TRBV4-2; TRBD1 agrees at 7 bases. There are 18 residues in the CDR3. Germline V lookup: CDR1 LGHNA, CDR2 YNFKEQ. The V segment lost 0 bases and the J segment 0 bases; nucleotides outside the gene matches: 8. CDR3 in amino acids: CASSQEAGGVISNQPQHF. DNA of the CDR3: TGTGCCAGCAGCCAAGAAGCAGGGGGGGTGATTAGCAATCAGCCCCAGCATTTT.

Concerning this clonotype: This beta chain slipped into a library made for alpha chains as a stray read, so its size is not meaningful. V gene TRBV20-1 combines with J gene TRBJ1-1; tentatively, D is TRBD1 (5 bases). CDR3 length equals 14 residues. Germline V gene sequence: CDR1 DFQATT, CDR2 SNEGSKA (reference sequence). The ends were cut back, 2 bases at V and 2 bases at J, with 12 bases in the middle. The CDR3 sequence: CSARTWGGNTEAFF. CDR3 coding DNA: TGCAGTGCTAGAACTTGGGGGGGAAACACTGAAGCTTTCTTT.

By sample share, this clonotype is medium-sized. This beta chain represents an off-target read in a library built for alpha chains; its size is of limited meaning. This chain joins TRBV12-3 or TRBV12-4 and TRBJ2-3; D gene uncertain. The V end lost 3 bases, the J end lost 2 bases, and 9 bases lay between the germline ends. The CDR3 sequence is 14 residues long. The CDR3 region is CASSLYSPTDTQYF. CDR3 DNA sequence: TGTGCCAGCAGTTTGTACTCGCCCACAGATACGCAGTATTTT.

This clonotype is medium-sized in the sample. This beta chain is an unintended read in a library built for alpha chains; its size means little. The chain couples TRBV7-2 to TRBJ2-3; D is undetermined. The germline gives CDR1 SGHTA, CDR2 FQGNSA. V was clipped by 5 bases and J by 4 bases, with 7 bases between them. CDR3 size: 12 residues. DNA of the CDR3: TGTGCCAGCAGCCCCCGGCCAGATACGCAGTATTTT. Protein sequence: CASSPRPDTQYF.

About this clonotype: A library made for alpha chains picked up this beta chain off target, so its size means little. This sequence joins TRBV5-1 and TRBJ2-7; TRBD2 matches 11 bases. Losses at the gene ends were 2 bases for V and 3 bases for J; bases not matched to a gene: 10. Per the germline V gene, CDR1 is SGHRS and CDR2 is YFSETQ. The CDR3 totals 17 residues. CDR3 sequence: CASSLLATSGENYEQYF. In DNA form, the CDR3 reads TGCGCCAGCAGCTTATTAGCGACTAGCGGGGAAAACTACGAGCAGTACTTC. The whole variable domain, remainder taken from reference TRBV5-1 and TRBJ2-7, is KAGVTQTPRYLIKTRGQQVTLSCSPISGHRSVSWYQQTPGQGLQFLFEYFSETQRNKGNFPGRFSGRQFSNSRSEMNVSTLELGDSALYLCASSLLATSGENYEQYFGPGTRLTVT.

This clonotype was seen ten or more times. This beta chain is an off-target read within a library intended for alpha chains, so its frequency means little. The J gene is TRBJ2-3, the V gene TRBV5-1; D not resolved. CDR3 size: 16 residues. Trimming took off 3 bases at V and 1 base at J, with 15 bases between the two ends. From germline, CDR1 is SGHRS and CDR2 YFSETQ. CDR3 nucleotide sequence: TGCGCCAGCAGCTGGGCCGGCCAGCGCGGCACAGATACGCAGTATTTT. Its translation is CASSWAGQRGTDTQYF.

This clonotype counts as medium-sized. In a library made to pick up alpha chains, this beta chain is a stray read with a size that means little. The chain couples TRBV6-4 to TRBJ1-5; TRBD1 matches at 9 bases. Per the germline V gene, CDR1 is MRHNA and CDR2 is SNTAGT. The CDR3 has 15 amino acids. V shed 4 bases and J 6 bases; nucleotides not matched to a gene: 7. The DNA of the CDR3 is TGTGCCAGCAGTGTCGGGACAGGGAGCGGTCAGCCCCAGCATTTT. This encodes CASSVGTGSGQPQHF.

Regarding this clonotype: The library was prepared for alpha chains; this beta chain is a stray read, so its frequency means little. The chain is built from TRBV11-1 and TRBJ1-1; no definite D call. Trimming took 1 base from V and 0 from J, leaving 3 bases between them. The CDR3 has 13 residues. Germline V lookup: CDR1 SGHAT, CDR2 FQDESV (reference sequence). The CDR3 coding sequence is TGTGCCAGCAGCTTAGAGATGAACACTGAAGCTTTCTTT. It translates to CASSLEMNTEAFF. The full variable domain, completed using reference TRBV11-1 and TRBJ1-1, is EAEVAQSPRYKITEKSQAVAFWCDPISGHATLYWYRQILGQGPELLVQFQDESVVDDSQLPKDRFSAERLKGVDSTLKIQPAELGDSAMYLCASSLEMNTEAFFGQGTRLTVV.

This clonotype was seen ten or more times. For a library built for alpha chains, this beta chain is a stray read; little rests on its size. CDR3 nucleotides: TGTGCCAGCAGTTCGGGTCTTAGCAATCAGCCCCAGCATTTT. This encodes CASSSGLSNQPQHF. V and J are TRBV6-5 and TRBJ1-5; D uncertain. This CDR3 spans 14 amino acids. The germline CDR1 and CDR2 sequences are MNHEY and SVGAGI. V lost 4 bases, J lost 0 bases, and 7 bases lay in between.

Relative to its sample, this clonotype is medium-sized. Being off target in a library aimed at alpha chains, this beta chain has a size of little meaning. The chain carries TRBV5-5 and TRBJ2-2; possibly TRBD1 for D (7 bases). The CDR3 extends over 16 amino acids. The germline V gene encodes CDR1 SGHKS and CDR2 YYEKEE (reference sequence). Trimming left V 0 bases short and J 4 bases short, with 13 bases between. The DNA for the CDR3 is TGTGCCAGCAGCTTGGATTACAGGGGAGGCACCGGGGAGCTGTTTTTT. This gives the protein CASSLDYRGGTGELFF.

Within the sample, this clonotype is medium-sized. As an off-target read in a library built for alpha chains, this beta chain has a frequency of little significance. The rearrangement uses TRBV12-3 or TRBV12-4 and TRBJ1-6; D unclear. The CDR3 contains 14 residues. Trimming took 4 bases from V and 3 from J, leaving 7 bases between them. For the CDR3, the DNA is TGTGCCAGCAGTTGGAAGGGCTATAATTCACCCCTCCACTTT. This encodes CASSWKGYNSPLHF.

Comments on this clonotype: This beta chain is a stray sequence in a library constructed for alpha chains; its clone size is not meaningful. This chain connects TRBV20-1 to TRBJ2-6; 9 nucleotides agree with TRBD1. This CDR3 comprises 18 residues. After removal of 0 bases from V and 1 base from J, the junction contained 7 bases not matched to a gene. Germline loops: CDR1 DFQATT, CDR2 SNEGSKA (reference sequence). As DNA, the CDR3 is TGCAGTGCTAGAGACCCACAGGGGGCTCGTTCTGGGGCCAACGTCCTGACTTTC. It is translated as CSARDPQGARSGANVLTF.

Regarding this clonotype: This beta chain appears as a stray read in a library generated for alpha chains; its size is not informative. This rearrangement joins TRBV6-1 to TRBJ1-2; D call uncertain. The CDR3 runs to 11 residues. Germline lookup yields CDR1 MNHNS and CDR2 SASEGT. Trimming left V 7 bases short and J 4 bases short, with 7 bases between. CDR3 nucleotide sequence: TGTGCCAGCATCCGGAGCTATGGCTACACCTTC. It specifies CASIRSYGYTF.

In the case of this clonotype: This beta chain is off target for a library built for alpha chains, so its abundance means little. This rearrangement joins TRBV20-1 to TRBJ2-5, with 8 bases that match TRBD2. The CDR3 extends over 12 amino acids. V gave up 2 bases and J gave up 4 bases; unmatched junction bases: 0. Germline CDR1 and CDR2: DFQATT and SNEGSKA (reference sequence). CDR3 in DNA: TGCAGTGCTAGACTAGCGGGAGAGACCCAGTACTTC. It yields the protein CSARLAGETQYF.

This clonotype has ten or more counts. The library was built for alpha chains, so this beta chain is an off-target read and its size means little. The J gene is TRBJ2-2, the V gene TRBV5-1; TRBD2 matches at 8 bases. V was clipped by 3 bases and J by 4 bases; unmatched bases: 5. The CDR3 is 15 amino acids. Germline lookup yields CDR1 SGHRS and CDR2 YFSETQ. CDR3 nucleotide sequence: TGCGCCAGCAGCTCATCGGGGGGGCTCACCGGGGAGCTGTTTTTT. The encoded protein is CASSSSGGLTGELFF.

This clonotype is medium-sized by share. Since it is a stray read in a library aimed at alpha chains, this beta chain has a size that is not meaningful. The V call is TRBV4-2, the J call TRBJ2-1; 12 positions match TRBD2. The CDR3 loop spans 16 amino acids. CDR1 is LGHNA and CDR2 is YNFKEQ in the germline V gene. V was clipped by 0 bases and J by 6 bases; unmatched bases: 3. This CDR3 reads CASSQDSSGGANEQFF. The CDR3 nucleotides read TGTGCCAGCAGCCAAGATTCTAGCGGGGGGGCCAATGAGCAGTTCTTC.

This clonotype is hyperexpanded within its sample. This beta chain is a stray sequence in a library constructed for alpha chains; its clone size is not meaningful. This rearrangement joins TRBV9 to TRBJ2-7, with 9 bases identical to TRBD1. The CDR3 contains 13 residues. Germline loops: CDR1 SGDLS, CDR2 YYNGEE. V gave up 7 bases and J gave up 3 bases; unmatched junction bases: 5. In DNA form, the CDR3 reads TGTGCCAGCGGACAGGGGTACGGCTACGAGCAGTACTTC. Protein sequence: CASGQGYGYEQYF.

Relative to its sample, this clonotype is medium-sized (0.01 to 0.1%). The library was designed around alpha chains, so this beta chain is a stray read whose abundance carries little weight. J is TRBJ1-1 and V is TRBV27; D remains unclear. Germline V gene data show CDR1 as MNHEY and CDR2 as SMNVEV (reference sequence). The CDR3 loop spans 13 amino acids. The V gene lost 0 bases and the J gene lost 0 bases, with 2 bases spanning the gap. As DNA, the CDR3 is TGTGCCAGCAGTTTATCTATGAACACTGAAGCTTTCTTT. Amino acid sequence: CASSLSMNTEAFF.

By share, this clonotype ranks as large. The size of this beta chain means little, since it is a stray read in a library made for alpha chains. The chain couples TRBV28 to TRBJ2-4, with D possibly TRBD1 on 7 matching bases. Trimming removed 1 base at V and 7 bases at J, with 11 bases between. This CDR3 has 14 residues. CDR1 MDHEN and CDR2 SYDVKM come from the germline V gene. The CDR3 region has the DNA TGTGCCAGCAGTTTATCCGCAGGGGGGAACATTCAGTACTTC. Amino acid sequence: CASSLSAGGNIQYF.

In its sample, this clonotype is medium-sized. Being off target in a library aimed at alpha chains, this beta chain has a size of little meaning. The chain joins TRBV2 to TRBJ1-2; D possibly corresponds to TRBD1 (5 bases). Germline values: CDR1 SNHLY, CDR2 FYNNEI. V dropped 1 base and J dropped 4 bases, with 16 bases sitting between them. This CDR3 spans 16 amino acids. CDR3: CASSEELVQGGYGYTF. As DNA, the CDR3 is TGTGCCAGCAGTGAAGAGCTGGTCCAGGGAGGCTATGGCTACACCTTC.

By share, this clonotype ranks as medium-sized. With the library built for alpha chains, this beta chain is off target and its frequency is not meaningful. This sequence joins TRBV6-5 and TRBJ2-7; weak D call: TRBD2 (6 bases). V lost 0 bases and J 1 base, leaving 13 bases between the germline ends. Germline CDR1 and CDR2: MNHEY and SVGAGI. The CDR3 is made up of 16 amino acids. The CDR3 DNA follows: TGTGCCAGCAGTTACTCGAAAGGGACTGTATCCTACGAGCAGTACTTC. Its protein is CASSYSKGTVSYEQYF.

This clonotype is judged medium-sized. The library was designed around alpha chains, so this beta chain is a stray read whose abundance carries little weight. The chain links TRBV20-1 to TRBJ2-7, with TRBD1 identical over 11 bases. The length of the CDR3 is 15 residues. After removal of 1 base from V and 3 bases from J, the junction contained 5 bases not matched to a gene. From germline, CDR1 is DFQATT and CDR2 SNEGSKA (reference sequence). The CDR3 region has the DNA TGCAGTGCTAGAGGGGACAGGGGGGATGGCTACGAGCAGTACTTC. It specifies CSARGDRGDGYEQYF.